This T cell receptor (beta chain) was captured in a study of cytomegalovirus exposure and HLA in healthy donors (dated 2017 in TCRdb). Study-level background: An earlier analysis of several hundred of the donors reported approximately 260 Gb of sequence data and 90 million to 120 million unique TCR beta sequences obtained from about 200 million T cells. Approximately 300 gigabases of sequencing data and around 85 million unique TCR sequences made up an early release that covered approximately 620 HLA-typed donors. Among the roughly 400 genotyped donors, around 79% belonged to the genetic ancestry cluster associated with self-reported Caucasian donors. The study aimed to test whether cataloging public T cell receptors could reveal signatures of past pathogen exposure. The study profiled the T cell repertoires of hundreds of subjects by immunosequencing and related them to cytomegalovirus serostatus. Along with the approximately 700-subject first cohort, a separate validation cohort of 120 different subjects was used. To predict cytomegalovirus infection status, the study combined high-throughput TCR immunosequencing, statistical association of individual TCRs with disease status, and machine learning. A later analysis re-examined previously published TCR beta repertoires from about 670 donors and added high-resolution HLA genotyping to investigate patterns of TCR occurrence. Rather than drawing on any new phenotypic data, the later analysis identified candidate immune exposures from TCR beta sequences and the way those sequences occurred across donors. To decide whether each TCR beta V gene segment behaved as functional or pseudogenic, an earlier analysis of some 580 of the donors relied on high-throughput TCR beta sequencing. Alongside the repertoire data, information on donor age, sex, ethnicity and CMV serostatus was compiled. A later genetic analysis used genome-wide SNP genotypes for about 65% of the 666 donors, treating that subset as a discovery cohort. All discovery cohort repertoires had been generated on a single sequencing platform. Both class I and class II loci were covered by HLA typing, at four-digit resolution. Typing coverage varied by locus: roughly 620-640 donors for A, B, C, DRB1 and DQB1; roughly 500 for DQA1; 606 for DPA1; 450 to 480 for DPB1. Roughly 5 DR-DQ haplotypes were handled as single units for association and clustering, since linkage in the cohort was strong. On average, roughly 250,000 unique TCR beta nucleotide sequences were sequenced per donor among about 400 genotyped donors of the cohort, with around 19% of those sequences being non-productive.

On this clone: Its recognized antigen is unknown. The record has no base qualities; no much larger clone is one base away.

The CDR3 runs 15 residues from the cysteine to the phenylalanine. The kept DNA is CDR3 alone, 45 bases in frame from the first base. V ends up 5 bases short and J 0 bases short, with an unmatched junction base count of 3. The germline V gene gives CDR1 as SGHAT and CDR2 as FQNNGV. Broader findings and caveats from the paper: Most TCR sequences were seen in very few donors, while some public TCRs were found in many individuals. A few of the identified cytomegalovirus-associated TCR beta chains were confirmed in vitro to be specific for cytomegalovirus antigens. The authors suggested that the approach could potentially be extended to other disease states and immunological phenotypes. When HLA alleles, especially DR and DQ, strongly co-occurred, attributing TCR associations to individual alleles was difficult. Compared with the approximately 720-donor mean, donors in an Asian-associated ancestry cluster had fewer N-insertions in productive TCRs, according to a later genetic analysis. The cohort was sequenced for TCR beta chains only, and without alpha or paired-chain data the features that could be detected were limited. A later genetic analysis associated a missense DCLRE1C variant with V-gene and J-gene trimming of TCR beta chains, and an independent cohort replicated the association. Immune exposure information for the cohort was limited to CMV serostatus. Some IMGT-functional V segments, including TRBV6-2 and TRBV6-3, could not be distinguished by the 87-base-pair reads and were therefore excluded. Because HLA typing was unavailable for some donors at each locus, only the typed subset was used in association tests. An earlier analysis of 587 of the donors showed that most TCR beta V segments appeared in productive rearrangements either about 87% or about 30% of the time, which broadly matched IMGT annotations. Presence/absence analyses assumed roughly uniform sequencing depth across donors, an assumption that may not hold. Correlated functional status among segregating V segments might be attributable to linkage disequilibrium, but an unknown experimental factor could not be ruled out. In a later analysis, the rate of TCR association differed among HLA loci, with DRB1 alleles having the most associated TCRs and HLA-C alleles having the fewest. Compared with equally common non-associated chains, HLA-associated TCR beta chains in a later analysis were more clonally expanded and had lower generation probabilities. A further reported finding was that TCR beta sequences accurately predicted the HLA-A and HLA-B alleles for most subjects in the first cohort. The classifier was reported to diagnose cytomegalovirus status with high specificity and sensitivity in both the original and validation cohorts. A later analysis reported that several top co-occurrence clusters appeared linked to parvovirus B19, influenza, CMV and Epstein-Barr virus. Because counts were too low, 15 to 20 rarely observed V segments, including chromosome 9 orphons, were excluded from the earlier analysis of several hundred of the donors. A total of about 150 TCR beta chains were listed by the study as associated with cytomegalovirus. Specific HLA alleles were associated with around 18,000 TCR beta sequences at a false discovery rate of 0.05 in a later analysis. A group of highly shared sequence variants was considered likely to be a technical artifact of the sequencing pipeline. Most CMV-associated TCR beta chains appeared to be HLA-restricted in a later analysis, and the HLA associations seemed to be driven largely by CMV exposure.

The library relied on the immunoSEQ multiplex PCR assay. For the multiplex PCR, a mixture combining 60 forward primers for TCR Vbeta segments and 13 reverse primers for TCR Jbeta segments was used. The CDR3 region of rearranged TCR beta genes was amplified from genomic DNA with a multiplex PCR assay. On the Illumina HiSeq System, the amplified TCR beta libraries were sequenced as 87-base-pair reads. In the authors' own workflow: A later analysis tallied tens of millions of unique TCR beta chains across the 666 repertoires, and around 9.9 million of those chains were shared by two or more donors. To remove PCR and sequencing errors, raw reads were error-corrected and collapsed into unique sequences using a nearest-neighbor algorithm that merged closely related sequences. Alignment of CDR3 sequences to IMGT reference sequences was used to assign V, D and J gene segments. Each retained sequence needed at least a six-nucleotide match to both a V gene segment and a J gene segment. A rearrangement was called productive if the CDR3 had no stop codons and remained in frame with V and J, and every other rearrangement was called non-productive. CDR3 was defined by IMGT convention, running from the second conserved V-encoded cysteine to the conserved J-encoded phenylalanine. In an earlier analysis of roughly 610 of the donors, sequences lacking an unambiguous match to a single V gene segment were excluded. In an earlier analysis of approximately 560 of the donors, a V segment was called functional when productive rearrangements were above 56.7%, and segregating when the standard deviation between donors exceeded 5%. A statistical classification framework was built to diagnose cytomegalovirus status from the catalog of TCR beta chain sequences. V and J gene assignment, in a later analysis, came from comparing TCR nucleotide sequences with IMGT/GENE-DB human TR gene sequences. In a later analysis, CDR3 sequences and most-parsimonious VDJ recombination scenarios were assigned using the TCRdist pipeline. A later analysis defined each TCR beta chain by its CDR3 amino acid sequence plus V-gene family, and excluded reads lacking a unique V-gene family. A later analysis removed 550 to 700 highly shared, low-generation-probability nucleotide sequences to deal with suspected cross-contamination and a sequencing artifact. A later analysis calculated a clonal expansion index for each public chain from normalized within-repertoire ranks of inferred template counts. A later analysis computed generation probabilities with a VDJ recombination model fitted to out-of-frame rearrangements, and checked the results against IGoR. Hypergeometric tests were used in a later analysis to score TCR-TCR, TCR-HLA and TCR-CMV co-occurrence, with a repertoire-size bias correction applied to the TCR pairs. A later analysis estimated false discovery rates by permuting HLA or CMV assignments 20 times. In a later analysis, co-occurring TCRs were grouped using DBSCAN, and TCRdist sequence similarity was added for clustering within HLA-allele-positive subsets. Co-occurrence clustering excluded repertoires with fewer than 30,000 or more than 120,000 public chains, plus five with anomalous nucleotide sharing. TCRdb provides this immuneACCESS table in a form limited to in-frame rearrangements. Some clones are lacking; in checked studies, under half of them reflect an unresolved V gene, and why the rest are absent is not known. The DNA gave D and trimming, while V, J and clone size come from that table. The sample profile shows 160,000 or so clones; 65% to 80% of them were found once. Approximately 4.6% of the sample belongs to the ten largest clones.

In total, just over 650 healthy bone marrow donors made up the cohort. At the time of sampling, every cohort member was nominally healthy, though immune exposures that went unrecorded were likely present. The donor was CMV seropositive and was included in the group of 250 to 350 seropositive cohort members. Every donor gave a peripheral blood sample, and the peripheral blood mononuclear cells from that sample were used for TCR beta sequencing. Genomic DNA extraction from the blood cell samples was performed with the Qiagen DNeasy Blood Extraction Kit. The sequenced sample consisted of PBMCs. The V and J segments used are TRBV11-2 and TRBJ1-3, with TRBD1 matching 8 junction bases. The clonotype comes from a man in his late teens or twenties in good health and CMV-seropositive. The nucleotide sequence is TGTGCCAGCAGCAAGGACAGGGTCTCTGGAAACACCATATATTTT. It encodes CASSKDRVSGNTIYF.